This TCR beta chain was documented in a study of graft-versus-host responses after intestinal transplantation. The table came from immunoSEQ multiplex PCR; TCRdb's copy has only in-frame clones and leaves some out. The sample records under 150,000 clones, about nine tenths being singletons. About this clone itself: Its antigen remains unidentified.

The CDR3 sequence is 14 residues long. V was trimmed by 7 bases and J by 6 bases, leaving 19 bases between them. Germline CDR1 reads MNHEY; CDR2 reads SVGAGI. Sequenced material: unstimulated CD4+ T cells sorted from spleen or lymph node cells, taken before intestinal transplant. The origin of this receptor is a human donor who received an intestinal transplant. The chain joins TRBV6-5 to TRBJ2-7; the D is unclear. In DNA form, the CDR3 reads TGTGCCAGCACTAATGGAGTAAATAACGGCGAGCAGTACTTC. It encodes CASTNGVNNGEQYF.